The source of this TCR beta chain is a study of T-cell memory formation after mild COVID-19. Germline assignment: CDR1 DFQATT and CDR2 SNEGSKA (reference sequence). The CDR3 covers 13 residues. V was clipped by 6 bases and J by 7 bases; unmatched bases: 10. This clonotype has only a few counts. 5'RACE with constant-segment primers built TCRalpha and TCRbeta cDNA libraries with UMIs. A single record per CDR3 protein comes from TCRdb applying MiXCR to the 5' RACE reads. This sample carries hundreds of thousands of distinct CDR3 sequences, approximately 16% of them seen once, and the ten largest clones take about 3.5%.

The TCR was taken from a young man who had mild COVID-19 (a few samples of this study predate the infection). Cell type and time point are not known. The chain links TRBV20-1 to TRBJ2-3; 7 positions match TRBD1. The source material was PBMCs or a T cell subset sorted from them (not recorded which). The CDR3 protein is CSATTGAGYTQYF. In DNA form, the CDR3 reads TGCAGTGCAACCACAGGGGCTGGATATACGCAGTATTTT.